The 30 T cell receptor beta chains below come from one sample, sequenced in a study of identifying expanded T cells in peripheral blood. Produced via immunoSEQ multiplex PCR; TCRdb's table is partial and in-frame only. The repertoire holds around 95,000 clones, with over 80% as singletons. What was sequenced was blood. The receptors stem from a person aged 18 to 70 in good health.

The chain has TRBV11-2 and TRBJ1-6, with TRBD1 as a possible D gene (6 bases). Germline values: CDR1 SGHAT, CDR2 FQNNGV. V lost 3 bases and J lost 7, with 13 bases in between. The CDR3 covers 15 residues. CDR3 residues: CASSFGQIYNSPLHF. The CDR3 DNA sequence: TGTGCCAGCAGCTTCGGACAGATTTACAATTCACCCCTCCACTTT.

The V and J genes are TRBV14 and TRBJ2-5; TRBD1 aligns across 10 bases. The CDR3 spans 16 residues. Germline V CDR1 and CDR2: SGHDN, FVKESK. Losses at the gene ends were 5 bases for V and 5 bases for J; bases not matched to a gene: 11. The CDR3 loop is CASSLKTGGAGETQYF. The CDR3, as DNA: TGTGCCAGCAGCTTAAAGACAGGGGGCGCCGGGGAGACCCAGTACTTC.

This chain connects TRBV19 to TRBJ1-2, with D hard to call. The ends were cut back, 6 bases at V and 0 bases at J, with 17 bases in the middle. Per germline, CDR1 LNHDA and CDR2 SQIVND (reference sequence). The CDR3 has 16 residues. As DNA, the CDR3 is TGTGCCAGTAGCCCCGAACTAGTCCCCACTAACTATGGCTACACCTTC. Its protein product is CASSPELVPTNYGYTF.

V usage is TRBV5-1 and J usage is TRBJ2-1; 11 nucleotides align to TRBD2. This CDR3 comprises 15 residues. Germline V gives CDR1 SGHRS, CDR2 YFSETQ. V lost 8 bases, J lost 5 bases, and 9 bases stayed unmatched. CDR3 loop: CASTLSGGADNEQFF. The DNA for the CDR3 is TGCGCCAGTACACTTAGCGGGGGGGCTGACAATGAGCAGTTCTTC.

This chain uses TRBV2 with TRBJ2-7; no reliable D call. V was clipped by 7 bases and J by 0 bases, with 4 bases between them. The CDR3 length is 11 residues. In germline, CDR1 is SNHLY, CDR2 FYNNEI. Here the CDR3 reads CASMISYEQYF. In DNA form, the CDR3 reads TGTGCCAGCATGATCTCCTACGAGCAGTACTTC.

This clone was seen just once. The CDR3, as DNA: TGTGCCAGCAAAGGGGGAGGGTATGAAAAACTGTTTTTT. It yields the protein CASKGGGYEKLFF. The V gene is TRBV6-5, the J gene TRBJ1-4, with D maybe TRBD1 (6 bases). The CDR3 length is 13 residues. Trimming shortened V by 7 bases and J by 6 bases, and 12 bases separated the two germline ends. The germline V gene encodes CDR1 MNHEY and CDR2 SVGAGI.

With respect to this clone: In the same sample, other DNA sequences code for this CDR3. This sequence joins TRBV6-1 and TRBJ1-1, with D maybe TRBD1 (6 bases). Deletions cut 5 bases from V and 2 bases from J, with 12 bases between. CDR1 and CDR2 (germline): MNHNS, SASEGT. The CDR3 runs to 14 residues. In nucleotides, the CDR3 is TGTGCCAGCAGTCTAAGGGGGGTTAACACTGAAGCTTTCTTT. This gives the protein CASSLRGVNTEAFF.

CDR3 residues: CASSQGYRGRGDEKLFF. The CDR3 DNA reads TGCGCCAGCAGCCAAGGGTATAGGGGCCGGGGGGATGAAAAACTGTTTTTT. V usage is TRBV4-3 and J usage is TRBJ1-4; weak D call: TRBD1 (5 bases). The V and J ends lost 1 base and 6 bases respectively, with 18 bases between them. The CDR3 runs 17 residues. Germline V gives CDR1 LGHNA, CDR2 YSLEER.

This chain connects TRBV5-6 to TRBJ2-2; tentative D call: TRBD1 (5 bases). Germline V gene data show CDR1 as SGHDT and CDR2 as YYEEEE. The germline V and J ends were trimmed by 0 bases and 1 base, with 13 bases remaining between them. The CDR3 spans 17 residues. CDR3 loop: CASSLVGQTRNTGELFF. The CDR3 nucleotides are TGTGCCAGCAGCTTGGTGGGGCAGACAAGGAACACCGGGGAGCTGTTTTTT.

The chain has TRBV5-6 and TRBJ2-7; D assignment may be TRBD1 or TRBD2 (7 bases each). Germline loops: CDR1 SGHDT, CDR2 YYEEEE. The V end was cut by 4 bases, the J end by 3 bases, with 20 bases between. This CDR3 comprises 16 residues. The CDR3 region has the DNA TGTGCCAGCAGCCCCGTCCAGGGGGGGTCTTTCTACGAGCAGTACTTC. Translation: CASSPVQGGSFYEQYF.

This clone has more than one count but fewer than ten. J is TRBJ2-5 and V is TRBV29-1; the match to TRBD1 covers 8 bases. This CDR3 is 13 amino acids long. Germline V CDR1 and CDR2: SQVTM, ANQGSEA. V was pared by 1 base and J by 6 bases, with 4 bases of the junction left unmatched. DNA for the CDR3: TGCAGCGTTGAAGGGACAGGGAGGCAGACCCAGTACTTC. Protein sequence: CSVEGTGRQTQYF.

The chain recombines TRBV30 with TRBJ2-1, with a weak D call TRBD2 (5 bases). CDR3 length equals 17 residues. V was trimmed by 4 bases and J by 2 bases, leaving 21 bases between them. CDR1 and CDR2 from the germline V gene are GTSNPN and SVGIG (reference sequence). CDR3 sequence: CAWKGSGGRQPYNEQFF. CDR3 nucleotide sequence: TGTGCCTGGAAGGGATCTGGCGGGCGTCAACCCTACAATGAGCAGTTCTTC.

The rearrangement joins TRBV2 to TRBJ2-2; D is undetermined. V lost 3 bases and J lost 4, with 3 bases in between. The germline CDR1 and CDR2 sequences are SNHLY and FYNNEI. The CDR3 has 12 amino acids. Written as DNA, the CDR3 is TGTGCCAGCAGTGACCTCACCGGGGAGCTGTTTTTT. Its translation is CASSDLTGELFF.

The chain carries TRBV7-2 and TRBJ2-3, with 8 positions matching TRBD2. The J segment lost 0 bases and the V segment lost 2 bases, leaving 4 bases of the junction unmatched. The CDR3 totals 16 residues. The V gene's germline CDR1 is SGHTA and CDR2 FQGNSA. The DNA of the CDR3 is TGTGCCAGCAGCTTATTTCGGGGGGGGAGCACAGATACGCAGTATTTT. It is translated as CASSLFRGGSTDTQYF.

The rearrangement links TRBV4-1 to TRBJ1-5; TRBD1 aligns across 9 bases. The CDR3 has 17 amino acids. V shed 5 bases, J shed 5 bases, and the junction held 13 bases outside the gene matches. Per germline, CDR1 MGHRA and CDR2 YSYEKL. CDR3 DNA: TGCGCCAGCAGCTCTACTATAGTACGGACAGGGGATCAGCCCCAGCATTTT. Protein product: CASSSTIVRTGDQPQHF.

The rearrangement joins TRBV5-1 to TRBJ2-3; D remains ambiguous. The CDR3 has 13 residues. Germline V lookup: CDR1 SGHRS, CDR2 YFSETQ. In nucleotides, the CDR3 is TGCGGGAGCGCGGTCGACCTCACAGATACGCAGTATTTT. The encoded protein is CGSAVDLTDTQYF.

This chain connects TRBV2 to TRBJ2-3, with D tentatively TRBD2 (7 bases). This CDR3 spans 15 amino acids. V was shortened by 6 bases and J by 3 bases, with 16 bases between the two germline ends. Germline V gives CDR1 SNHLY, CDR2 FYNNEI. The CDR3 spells CASRDHGGHTDTQYF. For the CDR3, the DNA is TGTGCCAGCAGGGACCACGGGGGGCATACAGATACGCAGTATTTT.

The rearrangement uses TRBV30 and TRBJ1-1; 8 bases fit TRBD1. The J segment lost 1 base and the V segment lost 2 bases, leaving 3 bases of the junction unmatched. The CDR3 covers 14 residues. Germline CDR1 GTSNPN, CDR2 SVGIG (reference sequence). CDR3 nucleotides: TGTGCCTGGAGTCTAGGGACAGGGAACACTGAAGCTTTCTTT. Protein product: CAWSLGTGNTEAFF.

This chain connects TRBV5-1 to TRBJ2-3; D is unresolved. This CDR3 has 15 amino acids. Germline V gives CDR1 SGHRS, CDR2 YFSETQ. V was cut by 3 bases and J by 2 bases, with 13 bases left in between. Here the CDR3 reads CASSSAIRITDTQYF. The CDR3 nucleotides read TGCGCCAGCAGCTCAGCCATCCGGATCACAGATACGCAGTATTTT.

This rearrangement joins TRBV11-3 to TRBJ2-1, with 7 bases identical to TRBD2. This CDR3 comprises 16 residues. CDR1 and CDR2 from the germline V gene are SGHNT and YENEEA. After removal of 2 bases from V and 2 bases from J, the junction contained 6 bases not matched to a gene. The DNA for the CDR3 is TGTGCCAGCAGCTTAAGACGGGAGGTTGCCTACAATGAGCAGTTCTTC. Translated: CASSLRREVAYNEQFF.

The CDR3 DNA sequence: TGTGCCAGCAAGGTTTTCTTCGGAAACACCATATATTTT. Its protein is CASKVFFGNTIYF. The chain couples TRBV2 to TRBJ1-3, with D uncertain. CDR1 and CDR2 from the germline V gene are SNHLY and FYNNEI. This CDR3 is 13 amino acids long. With 7 bases removed from V and 4 bases from J, the gap between germline ends came to 11 bases. The full variable domain, completed using reference TRBV2 and TRBJ1-3, is EPEVTQTPSHQVTQMGQEVILRCVPISNHLYFYWYRQILGQKVEFLVSFYNNEISEKSEIFDDQFSVERPDGSNFTLKIRSTKLEDSAMYFCASKVFFGNTIYFGEGSWLTVV.

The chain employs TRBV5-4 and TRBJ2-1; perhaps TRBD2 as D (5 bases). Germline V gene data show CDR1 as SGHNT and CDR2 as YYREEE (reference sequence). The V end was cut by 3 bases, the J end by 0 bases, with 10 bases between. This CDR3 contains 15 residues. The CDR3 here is CASSSVGGSYNEQFF. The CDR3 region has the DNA TGTGCCAGCAGCTCCGTCGGAGGCTCCTACAATGAGCAGTTCTTC. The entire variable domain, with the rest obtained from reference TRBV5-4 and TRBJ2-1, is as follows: ETGVTQSPTHLIKTRGQQVTLRCSSQSGHNTVSWYQQALGQGPQFIFQYYREEENGRGNFPPRFSGLQFPNYSSELNVNALELDDSALYLCASSSVGGSYNEQFFGPGTRLTVL.

The CDR3 reads CASRGGRLGTEAFF. CDR3 nucleotide sequence: TGTGCCAGCAGGGGGGGCAGGCTAGGCACTGAAGCTTTCTTT. The J gene is TRBJ1-1, the V gene TRBV7-9; perhaps TRBD1 as D (6 bases). V was clipped by 6 bases and J by 4 bases, with 15 bases between them. This CDR3 has 14 amino acids. Germline CDR1 reads SEHNR; CDR2 reads FQNEAQ (reference sequence).

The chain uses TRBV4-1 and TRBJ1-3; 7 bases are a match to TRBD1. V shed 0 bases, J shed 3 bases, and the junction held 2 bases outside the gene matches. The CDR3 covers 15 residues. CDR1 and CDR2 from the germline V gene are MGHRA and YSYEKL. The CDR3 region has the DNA TGCGCCAGCAGCCAAGAGCACAGGGGTGGAAACACCATATATTTT. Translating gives CASSQEHRGGNTIYF.

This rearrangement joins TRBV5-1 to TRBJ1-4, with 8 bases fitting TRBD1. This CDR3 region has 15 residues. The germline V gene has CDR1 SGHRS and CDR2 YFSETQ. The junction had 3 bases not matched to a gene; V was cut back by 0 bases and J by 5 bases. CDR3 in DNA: TGCGCCAGCAGCTTGGCGGGACAGGTGAATGAAAAACTGTTTTTT. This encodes CASSLAGQVNEKLFF.

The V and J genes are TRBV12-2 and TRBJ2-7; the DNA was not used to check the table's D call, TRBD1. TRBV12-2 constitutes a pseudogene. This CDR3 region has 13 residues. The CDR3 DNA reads TGTGCAAGTCGCTTAGCGCAGGATTACGAGCAGTACTTC. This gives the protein CASRLAQDYEQYF.

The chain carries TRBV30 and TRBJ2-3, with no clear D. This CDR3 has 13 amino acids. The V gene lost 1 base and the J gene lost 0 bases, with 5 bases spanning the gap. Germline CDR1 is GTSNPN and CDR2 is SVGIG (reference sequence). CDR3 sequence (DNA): TGTGCCTGGAGTGCCGCTAGCACAGATACGCAGTATTTT. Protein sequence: CAWSAASTDTQYF.

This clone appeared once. The CDR3 is CASSPTTGGNQPQHF. CDR3 in DNA: TGTGCCAGCAGCCCCACGACAGGGGGGAATCAGCCCCAGCATTTT. This chain joins TRBV9 and TRBJ1-5; TRBD1 aligns across 9 bases. Germline loops: CDR1 SGDLS, CDR2 YYNGEE. Trimming removed 4 bases from V and 4 bases from J; junction bases left unmatched: 6. The length of the CDR3 is 15 residues. The whole variable domain, remainder taken from reference TRBV9 and TRBJ1-5, is DSGVTQTPKHLITATGQRVTLRCSPRSGDLSVYWYQQSLDQGLQFLIQYYNGEERAKGNILERFSAQQFPDLHSELNLSSLELGDSALYFCASSPTTGGNQPQHFGDGTRLSIL.

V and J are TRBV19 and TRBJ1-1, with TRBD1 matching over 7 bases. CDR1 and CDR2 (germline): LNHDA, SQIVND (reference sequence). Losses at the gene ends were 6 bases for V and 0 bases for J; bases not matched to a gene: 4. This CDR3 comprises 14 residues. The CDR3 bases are TGTGCCAGTAGGCGTACAGGGGTGAACACTGAAGCTTTCTTT. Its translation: CASRRTGVNTEAFF.

CDR3 loop: CAIQTSANEQFF. The CDR3 bases are TGTGCCATCCAAACTAGCGCCAATGAGCAGTTCTTC. The chain has TRBV10-3 and TRBJ2-1; 7 bases agree with TRBD2. CDR3 length: 12 amino acids. Looked up from germline, CDR1 is ENHRY and CDR2 is SYGVKD. Germline trimming cut 8 bases from V and 6 bases from J; bases unmatched to any gene: 4.